This T cell receptor beta chain was captured in a study of blood T cell repertoires in COVID-19. Overall study context: COVID-19 samples from acute and convalescent phases originated in the United States, Italy and Spain.

The study drew participants aged roughly 18 to 95 years from approximately 23 US areas. Categorization into cohorts depended on clinical history that participants reported. CDR3 size: 12 residues. Trimming cost V 3 bases and J 8 bases; bases outside gene matches: 6. Germline values: CDR1 DFQATT, CDR2 SNEGSKA (reference sequence). Original methodology: For nucleated cells, counts were estimated from reference gene primer amplification. Sequencing used immunoSEQ multiplex PCR; TCRdb keeps in-frame clones, though not all of them. V and J calls and clone size are those listed in that table; D and trimming were worked out from the DNA. The data contain under 300,000 clones, roughly 87% of them singletons.

The gene calls are TRBV20-1 and TRBJ1-2; 7 bases map to TRBD1. This clonotype was obtained from a woman aged 25 to 39 with acute COVID-19. Sequencing used PBMCs or T cells enriched from blood (not recorded which). CDR3 protein: CSASRQGDGYTF. The CDR3 region has the DNA TGCAGTGCTAGTCGACAGGGAGACGGCTACACCTTC.